Below, 10 T cell receptor beta chains from the same sample are listed, as sequenced in a study of molecular identifiers for immune sequencing clone quantification. In TCRdb, the PCR reads were re-called with MiXCR into one record per CDR3 protein. This table has about 640,000 distinct CDR3 sequences, around 20% appearing once. Sequencing was done on a sample of naive CD8+ T cells from blood, with Jurkat cell RNA spiked in. Subset of the sample: FACS-sorted CD8+CD4-CCR7+CD45RA+ naive T cells. Receptor source: a human donor in good health. Some libraries in this study had Jurkat cell RNA spiked in.

This clonotype was seen many times. The J gene is TRBJ1-2, the V gene TRBV9; TRBD1 aligns across 8 bases. CDR3 size: 17 residues. Looked up from germline, CDR1 is SGDLS and CDR2 is YYNGEE. Unmatched junction bases numbered 13, after V lost 4 bases and J lost 2 bases. CDR3 amino acids: CASSMDRELPGNYGYTF. The CDR3 nucleotides read TGTGCCAGCAGCATGGACAGGGAGCTTCCGGGAAACTATGGCTACACCTTC.

For this clonotype: One junction end disagrees with the germline gene, perhaps due to a read error. The V gene is TRBV29-1, the J gene TRBJ2-7; D may be TRBD2 (6 bases). Germline V CDR1 and CDR2: SQVTM, ANQGSEA. The length of the CDR3 is 13 residues. The DNA for the CDR3 is TGCAGCGTTGAACGGGGAGGTGGATACGTGCAGTACTTC. Protein sequence: CSVERGGGYVQYF.

This clonotype was seen ten or more times. The chain is built from TRBV7-2 and TRBJ2-5, with D tentatively TRBD1 (6 bases). The CDR3 runs 14 residues. Germline CDR1 is SGHTA and CDR2 is FQGNSA. V was cut by 4 bases and J by 2 bases, with 11 bases left in between. The DNA for the CDR3 is TGTGCCAGCAGCTCCACTGGACAGCAAGAGACCCAGTACTTC. This sequence encodes CASSSTGQQETQYF.

This clonotype was recorded at least ten times. The chain recombines TRBV20-1 with TRBJ2-5; D not resolved. The length of the CDR3 is 16 residues. CDR1 and CDR2 from the germline V gene are DFQATT and SNEGSKA (reference sequence). Trimming pared 5 bases from V and 1 base from J, leaving 20 bases between. The CDR3 DNA follows: TGCAGTGCTCAGAACGAACCCTGGACGGTCCAAGAGACCCAGTACTTC. This translates into CSAQNEPWTVQETQYF.

The sample holds many counts of this clonotype. This chain links TRBV6-5 with TRBJ1-2; the D gene is possibly TRBD1 (5 bases). V was trimmed by 0 bases and J by 7 bases, leaving 18 bases between them. Germline loops: CDR1 MNHEY, CDR2 SVGAGI. The CDR3 contains 16 residues. The CDR3 DNA reads TGTGCCAGCAGTTACTCAGCCCGTCGGCAGGGAAGTGGCTACACCTTC. Encoded protein: CASSYSARRQGSGYTF.

On this clonotype itself: Given a much more abundant clone one base away, this may be a read error. The chain uses TRBV6-5 and TRBJ2-5; tentative D call: TRBD1 (5 bases). The germline V gene encodes CDR1 MNHEY and CDR2 SVGAGI. There are 15 residues in the CDR3. The CDR3 loop reads CASSYSPDTSRAQHF. The DNA of the CDR3 is TGTGCCAGCAGTTACTCTCCGGACACAAGCCGGGCCCAGCACTTC.

This clonotype showed up just a few times. DNA for the CDR3: TGTGCCAGCAGTTATATTGGGGGGGATGAGCAGTTCTTC. It yields the protein CASSYIGGDEQFF. The V call is TRBV6-5, the J call TRBJ2-1; 7 nucleotides match TRBD2. With V trimmed by 3 bases and J by 8 bases, 4 bases remained unmatched. Germline CDR1 reads MNHEY; CDR2 reads SVGAGI. CDR3 length: 13 amino acids.

This clonotype was recorded at least ten times. The rearrangement uses TRBV29-1 and TRBJ2-2; D remains ambiguous. Per the germline V gene, CDR1 is SQVTM and CDR2 is ANQGSEA. This CDR3 has 13 amino acids. V lost 0 bases, J lost 1 base, and 3 bases lay in between. CDR3 in amino acids: CSVEERNTGELFF. The CDR3 DNA reads as TGCAGCGTTGAAGAGCGGAACACCGGGGAGCTGTTTTTT.

Comments on this clonotype: This may stem from a read error, because a much larger clone lies one nucleotide away. V usage is TRBV3-1 and J usage is TRBJ1-2; perhaps TRBD1 as D (6 bases). Germline V CDR1 and CDR2: LGHDT, YNNKEL (reference sequence). This CDR3 contains 14 residues. V was cut by 3 bases and J by 8 bases, with 16 bases left in between. The CDR3 DNA follows: TGTGCCAGCAGCCACCTTTCCAGGGGCTACGGCTACACCTTC. Translation: CASSHLSRGYGYTF.

This clonotype was recorded at least ten times. The rearrangement uses TRBV4-1 and TRBJ2-6; D is uncertain. V lost 1 base, J lost 3 bases, and 4 bases lay in between. This CDR3 spans 14 amino acids. In germline, CDR1 is MGHRA, CDR2 YSYEKL. The CDR3 is CASSQGYGANVLTF. The CDR3 DNA sequence: TGCGCCAGCAGCCAAGGCTATGGGGCCAACGTCCTGACTTTC.